The 27 T cell receptor beta chains listed next were all sequenced from one sample in a study of vaccination effects on CD4 cells after COVID-19. Clones were sequenced by immunoSEQ multiplex PCR, and TCRdb holds only the in-frame ones, with some missing. Found here are 67,000 or so clones, around 80% of them singletons; the top ten hold 1.2%. Antigen-specific CD4+ T cells were first expanded with viral peptide pools by the ViraFEST assay and only then sequenced. The culture ran for about 11 days, and then CD4+ T cells were isolated. Participants received two doses of either the BNT162b2 or mRNA-1273 vaccine. These receptors' targets are unknown. Sequences were derived from CD4+ T cells from PBMCs cultured with HCoV-229E spike peptides, sampled after COVID-19 vaccination. These receptors were obtained from a human donor who received a COVID-19 vaccine.

The gene calls are TRBV10-3 and TRBJ1-5; TRBD1 agrees at 9 bases. The CDR3 runs to 13 residues. Germline CDR1 is ENHRY and CDR2 is SYGVKD. V gave up 6 bases and J gave up 4 bases; unmatched junction bases: 1. The CDR3 nucleotides read TGTGCCATCAGCGGGACAGGGAATCAGCCCCAGCATTTT. Its translation is CAISGTGNQPQHF.

This chain connects TRBV21-1 to TRBJ2-6; the tabulated D call, TRBD1, remains unverified against the DNA. TRBV21-1 is listed as a pseudogene. This CDR3 contains 16 residues. For the CDR3, the DNA is TGTGCCAGCAGCTACCCAGGTTCCTCTGGGGCCAACGTCCTGACTTTC. Encoded protein: CASSYPGSSGANVLTF.

The chain links TRBV23-1 to TRBJ2-3; 7 bases agree with TRBD1. TRBV23-1 is placed among ORFs of uncertain function. V was pared by 0 bases and J by 5 bases, with 8 bases of the junction left unmatched. The CDR3 length is 16 residues. The CDR3 protein is CASSQSRARDRDTQYF. The CDR3 region has the DNA TGCGCCAGCAGTCAATCTCGGGCCAGGGACAGAGATACGCAGTATTTT.

The chain couples TRBV28 to TRBJ2-1, with D possibly matching TRBD2 (5 bases). Per the germline V gene, CDR1 is MDHEN and CDR2 is SYDVKM. This CDR3 is 15 amino acids long. V lost 3 bases to trimming and J lost 0 bases, with 9 bases between them. DNA of the CDR3: TGTGCCAGCAGTTTTTCGGGGAGCTCCTACAATGAGCAGTTCTTC. This sequence encodes CASSFSGSSYNEQFF.

The chain recombines TRBV3-1 (or the pseudogene TRBV3-2) with TRBJ1-6; D is unresolved. The CDR3 contains 12 residues. In germline, CDR1 is LGHDT, CDR2 YNNKEL (reference sequence). The ends were cut back, 4 bases at V and 11 bases at J, with 9 bases in the middle. CDR3 residues: CASSRREAPLHF. Written as DNA, the CDR3 is TGTGCCAGCAGCCGAAGGGAGGCACCCCTCCACTTT.

The chain couples TRBV6-5 to TRBJ2-1, with D perhaps matching TRBD1 (6 bases). The V end lost 9 bases, the J end lost 0 bases, and 12 bases lay between the germline ends. Germline V CDR1 and CDR2: MNHEY, SVGAGI. The CDR3 is 14 amino acids. The CDR3 loop is CASQGGHSYNEQFF. CDR3 bases: TGTGCCAGTCAAGGGGGACACTCCTACAATGAGCAGTTCTTC.

The chain is built from TRBV5-1 and TRBJ2-5; either TRBD1 or TRBD2 may supply D (6 bases each). V shed 0 bases and J shed 2 bases, with 17 bases lying between them. Germline loops: CDR1 SGHRS, CDR2 YFSETQ. The CDR3 sequence is 17 residues long. CDR3 protein: CASSLDGGPSPQETQYF. In nucleotides, the CDR3 is TGCGCCAGCAGCTTGGATGGGGGGCCCTCGCCTCAAGAGACCCAGTACTTC. Based on the CDR3 plus reference TRBV5-1 and TRBJ2-5, the full variable domain is KAGVTQTPRYLIKTRGQQVTLSCSPISGHRSVSWYQQTPGQGLQFLFEYFSETQRNKGNFPGRFSGRQFSNSRSEMNVSTLELGDSALYLCASSLDGGPSPQETQYFGPGTRLLVL.

This chain links TRBV2 with TRBJ2-3; 10 positions agree with TRBD1. V lost 3 bases, J lost 1 base, and 7 bases stayed unmatched. CDR3 length: 17 amino acids. Looked up from germline, CDR1 is SNHLY and CDR2 is FYNNEI. CDR3 nucleotide sequence: TGTGCCAGCAGTGACATTTTAGGGACAGGGGGCACAGATACGCAGTATTTT. This translates into CASSDILGTGGTDTQYF. The variable domain in full, with the rest retrieved from reference TRBV2 and TRBJ2-3, is EPEVTQTPSHQVTQMGQEVILRCVPISNHLYFYWYRQILGQKVEFLVSFYNNEISEKSEIFDDQFSVERPDGSNFTLKIRSTKLEDSAMYFCASSDILGTGGTDTQYFGPGTRLTVL.

The chain combines TRBV6-5 with TRBJ2-6; D ambiguous. The CDR3 consists of 13 residues. Germline V gene sequence: CDR1 MNHEY, CDR2 SVGAGI. Trimming shortened V by 2 bases and J by 2 bases, and 1 base separated the two germline ends. The CDR3 spells CASSYAGANVLTF. Here the CDR3 DNA reads TGTGCCAGCAGTTACGCTGGGGCCAACGTCCTGACTTTC.

This clone was counted a few times. The rearrangement uses TRBV4-1 and TRBJ1-2; TRBD1 matches 7 bases. Losses at the gene ends were 3 bases for V and 5 bases for J; bases not matched to a gene: 6. The CDR3 loop spans 14 amino acids. Germline CDR1 reads MGHRA; CDR2 reads YSYEKL. CDR3: CASSHRQGGYGYTF. The CDR3 DNA is TGCGCCAGCAGCCACAGACAGGGCGGGTATGGCTACACCTTC.

This clone was recorded a few times. CDR3 region: CASNGQGADGYTF. The CDR3 DNA is TGTGCCAGCAACGGACAGGGGGCGGATGGCTACACCTTC. The rearrangement joins TRBV7-9 to TRBJ1-2; 11 bases agree with TRBD1. The CDR3 spans 13 residues. V trimming: 7 bases; J trimming: 6 bases; junction bases outside the gene matches: 4. Germline CDR1 reads SEHNR; CDR2 reads FQNEAQ (reference sequence). Full variable domain (missing parts from reference TRBV7-9 and TRBJ1-2): DTGVSQNPRHKITKRGQNVTFRCDPISEHNRLYWYRQTLGQGPEFLTYFQNEAQLEKSRLLSDRFSAERPKGSFSTLEIQRTEQGDSAMYLCASNGQGADGYTFGSGTRLTVV.

This clone was found once. The CDR3 loop is CASRAGGVNTEAFF. As DNA, the CDR3 is TGTGCCAGCAGAGCAGGGGGCGTCAACACTGAAGCTTTCTTT. The chain has TRBV6-5 and TRBJ1-1; 8 positions match TRBD1. The CDR3 has 14 residues. With 6 bases clipped from V and 2 bases from J, the junction kept 5 bases outside the gene matches. CDR1 is MNHEY and CDR2 is SVGAGI in the germline V gene.

This chain connects TRBV28 to TRBJ2-5, with D tentatively TRBD1 or TRBD2 (5 bases each). Deletions cut 8 bases from V and 1 base from J, with 14 bases between. Germline CDR1 and CDR2: MDHEN and SYDVKM. This CDR3 is built from 14 residues. This chain's CDR3 is CASGEPGTQETQYF. In DNA, the CDR3 is TGTGCCAGCGGAGAACCCGGGACCCAAGAGACCCAGTACTTC.

This sequence joins TRBV7-9 and TRBJ1-6; TRBD1 might be the D (6 bases). V was shortened by 5 bases and J by 3 bases, with 11 bases between the two germline ends. There are 15 residues in the CDR3. Germline values: CDR1 SEHNR, CDR2 FQNEAQ (reference sequence). This CDR3 reads CASSTDSLYNSPLHF. CDR3 coding DNA: TGTGCCAGCAGCACGGACAGCCTCTATAATTCACCCCTCCACTTT.

The J gene is TRBJ2-3, the V gene TRBV18, with 12 bases matching TRBD1. Germline V gives CDR1 KGHSH, CDR2 LQKENI. The CDR3 covers 15 residues. V lost 6 bases and J lost 6; bases outside the gene matches: 7. Here the CDR3 reads CASSPGTGGADTQYF. The CDR3 bases are TGTGCCAGCTCTCCCGGGACAGGGGGCGCGGATACGCAGTATTTT.

The V and J genes are TRBV4-2 and TRBJ1-3; TRBD1 is a possible D gene (6 bases). Germline V gene lookup returns CDR1 LGHNA and CDR2 YNFKEQ. The CDR3 spans 17 residues. V gave up 0 bases and J gave up 0 bases, with 12 bases separating them. CDR3 residues: CASSQDGRGHSGNTIYF. The CDR3, as DNA: TGTGCCAGCAGCCAAGATGGGCGGGGGCACTCTGGAAACACCATATATTTT.

J is TRBJ2-4 and V is TRBV18; possibly TRBD1 or TRBD2 for D (5 bases each). V lost 2 bases, J lost 0 bases, and 8 bases lay in between. Germline loops: CDR1 KGHSH, CDR2 LQKENI. The CDR3 length is 15 residues. This chain's CDR3 is CASSPGTLAKNIQYF. The CDR3 DNA reads TGTGCCAGCTCACCAGGGACCTTAGCCAAAAACATTCAGTACTTC.

The chain recombines TRBV29-1 with TRBJ2-1; D is possibly TRBD1 (6 bases). Per germline, CDR1 SQVTM and CDR2 ANQGSEA. This CDR3 is 16 amino acids long. The ends were cut back, 0 bases at V and 9 bases at J, with 21 bases in the middle. For the CDR3, the DNA is TGCAGCGTTGAAGATTGGTCGGCAGGGGTTATGGGTGAGCAGTTCTTC. Translating it yields CSVEDWSAGVMGEQFF.

This clone has a handful of counts. The CDR3 sequence: CATSVGSGHTDTQYF. Written as DNA, the CDR3 is TGTGCCACCAGTGTAGGGTCTGGACACACAGATACGCAGTATTTT. The chain has TRBV24-1 and TRBJ2-3; perhaps TRBD1 as D (5 bases). Germline CDR1 reads KGHDR; CDR2 reads SFDVKD. Trimming stripped 5 bases from V and 2 bases from J, with 13 bases between. The CDR3 is 15 residues long.

V gene TRBV7-3 combines with J gene TRBJ2-2, with 7 bases lining up with TRBD1. With V trimmed by 3 bases and J by 5 bases, 6 bases remained unmatched. Germline values: CDR1 SGHTA, CDR2 FQGTGA. The CDR3 sequence is 15 residues long. CDR3 nucleotide sequence: TGTGCCAGCAGCTTTGGACAGGCACGGACCGGGGAGCTGTTTTTT. Protein sequence: CASSFGQARTGELFF.

This chain links TRBV19 with TRBJ1-1; TRBD1 matches 8 bases. The CDR3 covers 14 residues. V gave up 9 bases and J gave up 1 base; unmatched junction bases: 7. The germline V gene encodes CDR1 LNHDA and CDR2 SQIVND (reference sequence). CDR3 region: CASLRGPPNTEAFF. CDR3 coding DNA: TGTGCCAGCCTCAGGGGGCCACCGAACACTGAAGCTTTCTTT.

The chain combines TRBV18 with TRBJ1-2; the D is unclear. V lost 4 bases and J 4 bases, leaving 7 bases between the germline ends. This CDR3 has 12 amino acids. From germline, CDR1 is KGHSH and CDR2 LQKENI. CDR3 region: CASSLGSYGYTF. CDR3 in DNA: TGTGCCAGCTCACTCGGCAGCTATGGCTACACCTTC.

The count of this clone is one. This chain joins TRBV3-1 (or the pseudogene TRBV3-2) and TRBJ1-2; no definite D call. The CDR3 covers 14 residues. Trimming pared 1 base from V and 4 bases from J, leaving 10 bases between. Germline CDR1 LGHDT, CDR2 YNNKEL (reference sequence). CDR3 bases: TGTGCCAGCAGCCAAGTCCGGCAGGCCTATGGCTACACCTTC. The encoded protein is CASSQVRQAYGYTF.

This chain joins TRBV6-1 and TRBJ1-5; D is ambiguous. Germline V gene lookup returns CDR1 MNHNS and CDR2 SASEGT. The CDR3 has 13 residues. Trimming cost V 2 bases and J 5 bases, with 7 bases left between them. CDR3 coding DNA: TGTGCCAGCAGTGAACTCACAGATCAGCCCCAGCATTTT. Amino acid sequence: CASSELTDQPQHF.

The chain recombines TRBV18 with TRBJ2-6; D is ambiguous. The ends were cut back, 3 bases at V and 4 bases at J, with 10 bases in the middle. Germline V CDR1 and CDR2: KGHSH, LQKENI. The CDR3 loop spans 15 amino acids. The DNA for the CDR3 is TGTGCCAGCTCACCGAAGGATCCGGGGGCCAACGTCCTGACTTTC. Translation: CASSPKDPGANVLTF.

This sequence joins TRBV6-4 and TRBJ2-3; TRBD2 agrees at 10 bases. The junction had 6 bases not matched to a gene; V was cut back by 6 bases and J by 3 bases. This CDR3 spans 15 amino acids. Germline values: CDR1 MRHNA, CDR2 SNTAGT. In nucleotides, the CDR3 is TGTGCCAGCAGAAAAGGACTAGCGGAAACAGATACGCAGTATTTT. It yields the protein CASRKGLAETDTQYF.

The chain carries TRBV6-5 and TRBJ1-5, with a possible D match to TRBD1 (5 bases). Trimming removed 10 bases from V and 1 base from J, with 11 bases in between. Germline loops: CDR1 MNHEY, CDR2 SVGAGI. The CDR3 is 13 amino acids. CDR3 sequence reads: CATIRDSNQPQHF. The DNA of the CDR3 is TGTGCCACCATCCGGGACAGCAATCAGCCCCAGCATTTT.